This entry is about one T cell receptor beta chain. The target antigen is unknown. This sample stems from a study of OX40 agonist ivuxolimab in advanced cancers. The overall study: It was permissible to have had prior anti-PD-1, anti-PD-L1 or anti-CTLA-4 therapy, and about 40% had some. In three patients, partial responses were observed, one with hepatocellular carcinoma and two with cutaneous melanoma.

The CDR3 contains 14 residues. Germline assignment: CDR1 MDHEN and CDR2 SYDVKM. V trimming: 5 bases; J trimming: 2 bases; junction bases outside the gene matches: 6. The table came from immunoSEQ multiplex PCR; TCRdb's copy has only in-frame clones and leaves some out. Seen here are around 13,000 clones, just under 75% observed once, and the top ten hold under 30%. Study-wide findings and caveats: Clonal expansion from baseline to week 6 occurred in both CD4+ and CD8+ T cells. Low normalized clonal expansion also occurred in some nonresponding patients.

This receptor was obtained from an adult with an advanced solid tumor such as melanoma, head and neck, liver or kidney cancer. The chain employs TRBV28 and TRBJ2-7; TRBD1 matches at 7 bases. Source: CD4+ or CD8+ T cells sorted from blood, taken in a trial of the OX40 agonist ivuxolimab. The CDR3 sequence: CASSPDRAPYEQYF. The CDR3 region has the DNA TGTGCCAGCAGTCCCGACAGGGCTCCCTACGAGCAGTACTTC.